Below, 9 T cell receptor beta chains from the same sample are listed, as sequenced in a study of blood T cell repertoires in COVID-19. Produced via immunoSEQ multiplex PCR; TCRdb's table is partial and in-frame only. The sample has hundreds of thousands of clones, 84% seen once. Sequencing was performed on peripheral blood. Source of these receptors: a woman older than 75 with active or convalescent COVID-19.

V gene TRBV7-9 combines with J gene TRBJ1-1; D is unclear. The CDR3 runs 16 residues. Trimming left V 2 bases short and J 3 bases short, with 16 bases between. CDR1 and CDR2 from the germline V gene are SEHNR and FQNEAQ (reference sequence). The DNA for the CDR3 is TGTGCCAGCAGCTTAACGGGAGCCGGCGGGCACACTGAAGCTTTCTTT. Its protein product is CASSLTGAGGHTEAFF.

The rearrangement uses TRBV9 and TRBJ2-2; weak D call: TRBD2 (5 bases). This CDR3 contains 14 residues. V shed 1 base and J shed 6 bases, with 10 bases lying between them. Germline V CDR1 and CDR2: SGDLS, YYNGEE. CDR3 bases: TGTGCCAGCAGCGTACAGTGGGGAGCCGGGGAGCTGTTTTTT. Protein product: CASSVQWGAGELFF.

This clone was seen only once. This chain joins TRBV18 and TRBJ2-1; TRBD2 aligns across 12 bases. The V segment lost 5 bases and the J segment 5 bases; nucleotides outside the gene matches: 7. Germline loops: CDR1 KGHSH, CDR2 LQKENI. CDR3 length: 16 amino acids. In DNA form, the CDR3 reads TGTGCCAGCTCATTAGGACTAGCGGGGATAAACAATGAGCAGTTCTTC. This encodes CASSLGLAGINNEQFF.

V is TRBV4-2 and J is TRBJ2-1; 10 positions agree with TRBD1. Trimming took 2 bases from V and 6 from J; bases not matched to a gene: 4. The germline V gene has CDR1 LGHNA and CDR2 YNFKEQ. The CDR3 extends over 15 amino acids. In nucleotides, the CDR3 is TGTGCCAGCAGCCAACCGGGACAGGGGAGCAATGAGCAGTTCTTC. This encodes CASSQPGQGSNEQFF.

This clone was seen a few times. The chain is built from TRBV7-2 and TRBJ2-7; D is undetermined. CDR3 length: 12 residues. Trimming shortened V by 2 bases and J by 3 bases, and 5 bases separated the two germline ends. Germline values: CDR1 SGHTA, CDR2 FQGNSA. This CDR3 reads CASSLSRYEQYF. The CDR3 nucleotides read TGTGCCAGCAGCTTAAGCCGCTACGAGCAGTACTTC.

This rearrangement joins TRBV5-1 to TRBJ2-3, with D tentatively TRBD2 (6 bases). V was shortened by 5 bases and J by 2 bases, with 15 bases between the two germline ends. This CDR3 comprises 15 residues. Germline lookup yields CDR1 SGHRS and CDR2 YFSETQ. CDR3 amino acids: CASRQTGLFTDTQYF. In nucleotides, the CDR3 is TGCGCCAGCAGGCAAACGGGACTCTTCACAGATACGCAGTATTTT.

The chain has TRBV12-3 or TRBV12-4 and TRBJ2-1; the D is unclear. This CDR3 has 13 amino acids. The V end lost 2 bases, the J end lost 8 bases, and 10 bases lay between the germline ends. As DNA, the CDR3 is TGTGCCAGCAGTTTAAGGCGGTGGGATGAGCAGTTCTTC. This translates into CASSLRRWDEQFF.

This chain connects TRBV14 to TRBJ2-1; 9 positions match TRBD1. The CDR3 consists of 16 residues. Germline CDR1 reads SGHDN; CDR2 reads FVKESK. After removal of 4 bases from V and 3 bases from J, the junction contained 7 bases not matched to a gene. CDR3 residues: CASSLWTGAVYNEQFF. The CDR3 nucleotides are TGTGCCAGCAGCCTATGGACAGGGGCGGTCTACAATGAGCAGTTCTTC.

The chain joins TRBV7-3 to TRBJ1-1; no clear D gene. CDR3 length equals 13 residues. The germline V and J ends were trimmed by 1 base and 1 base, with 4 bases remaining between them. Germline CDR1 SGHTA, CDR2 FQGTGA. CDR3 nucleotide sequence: TGTGCCAGCAGCTTAATACAGAACACTGAAGCTTTCTTT. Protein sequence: CASSLIQNTEAFF.